This is a list of T cell receptor beta chains from one sample in a study of identical twins. TCRdb redid the calling of the 5' RACE reads with MiXCR, one entry per CDR3 protein. The repertoire holds roughly 240,000 distinct CDR3 sequences, roughly 7% seen once, with roughly 3.9% in the top ten. These sequences were also reported in another study, on yellow fever vaccine responses in identical twins.

Sample: memory (CD45RO+) T cells sorted from blood. Receptor source: a woman aged 18-29 years in good health. CDR3s include the opening cysteine and the closing phenylalanine or tryptophan. D genes are given only for firm matches. Expanded clones get a size class; other rows say once, few or many, or leave the size out.

DNA: TGCGCCAGCAGCGGTGGTGGGGATTCACCCCTCCACTTT
CDR3: CASSGGGDSPLHF
size: many
D: .
V: TRBV5-1
length: 13
J: TRBJ1-6

DNA: TGCGCCAGCAGCTTTACTGTTTATGGAGGTGGAGAGACCCAGTACTTC
CDR3: CASSFTVYGGGETQYF
size: many
D: .
V: TRBV5-1
length: 16
J: TRBJ2-5

DNA: TGCTGTGCTAGAGATCCCCAGACTAGCGGGAGAGTAGAGACCCAGTACTTC
CDR3: CCARDPQTSGRVETQYF
size: .
D: TRBD2
V: TRBV20-1
length: 17
J: TRBJ2-5

DNA: TGCGCCAGCAGTTTGGGAACCGGGACAGGGCAAGAGACCCAGTACTTC
CDR3: CASSLGTGTGQETQYF
size: .
D: TRBD1
V: TRBV5-1
length: 16
J: TRBJ2-5

DNA: TGTGCCATCAGTAACGACGGCAACAATGAGCAGTTCTTC
CDR3: CAISNDGNNEQFF
size: few
D: .
V: TRBV10-3
length: 13
J: TRBJ2-1

DNA: TGTGCCAGCAGTGGTCTAGCGGGAGCGGAGACCCAGTACTTC
CDR3: CASSGLAGAETQYF
size: many
D: TRBD2
V: TRBV2
length: 14
J: TRBJ2-5

DNA: TGTGCCAGCAGCCCCAGAGGCAGTGACAATCAGCCCCAGCATTTT
CDR3: CASSPRGSDNQPQHF
size: many
D: .
V: TRBV3-1
length: 15
J: TRBJ1-5

DNA: TGTGCCAGCAGTAGTGGCGGGAGCGCCACAGATACGCAGTATTTT
CDR3: CASSSGGSATDTQYF
size: .
D: TRBD2
V: TRBV6-1
length: 15
J: TRBJ2-3

DNA: TGTGCCAGCAGCTTAGCGGTGGGAAGAAGCACAGATACGCAGTATTTT
CDR3: CASSLAVGRSTDTQYF
size: .
D: .
V: TRBV7-2
length: 16
J: TRBJ2-3

DNA: TGCAAGGTCCCTTTCTGGGTTAGAGGCACAGATACGCAGTATTTT
CDR3: CKVPFWVRGTDTQYF
size: few
D: .
V: TRBV29-1
length: 15
J: TRBJ2-3

DNA: TGCAGTGCTAGAGATATCACTAGCTCACAAGAGACCCAGTACTTC
CDR3: CSARDITSSQETQYF
size: .
D: .
V: TRBV20-1
length: 15
J: TRBJ2-5

DNA: TGCGCCAGCAGCTTGAGCACGGCCCAATACCGGGGTCGTAATGAAAAACTGTTTTTT
CDR3: CASSLSTAQYRGRNEKLFF
size: many
D: .
V: TRBV5-1
length: 19
J: TRBJ1-4

DNA: TGCGCCAGCAGCTTACTAGCGGGGACCTCCTACGAGCAGTACTTC
CDR3: CASSLLAGTSYEQYF
size: .
D: TRBD2
V: TRBV5-1
length: 15
J: TRBJ2-7

DNA: TGTGCCAGCAGTTCTGCAGGGGGTCAGCCTGAAGCTTTCTTT
CDR3: CASSSAGGQPEAFF
size: many
D: TRBD1
V: TRBV12-3/TRBV12-4
length: 14
J: TRBJ1-1

DNA: TGTGCCAGTAGACCCCAGGGGGCGAAGGAGCAGTTCTTC
CDR3: CASRPQGAKEQFF
size: many
D: TRBD1
V: TRBV25-1
length: 13
J: TRBJ2-1

DNA: TGTGCCAGCAGCCCCGGGACTCCTAACTACAATGAGCAGTTCTTC
CDR3: CASSPGTPNYNEQFF
size: many
D: .
V: TRBV7-9
length: 15
J: TRBJ2-1

DNA: TGTGCCAGCAGTTTATTTGGAGGGGGCGAGGGCAATGAGCAGTTCTTC
CDR3: CASSLFGGGEGNEQFF
size: many
D: .
V: TRBV27
length: 16
J: TRBJ2-1

DNA: TGTGCCAGCAGCTCAGGGACTAGCGGCGGGCTGGAGACCCAGTACTTC
CDR3: CASSSGTSGGLETQYF
size: .
D: TRBD2
V: TRBV7-9
length: 16
J: TRBJ2-5

DNA: TGTGCTAGTGGTTTTGCACCAATTGCCGGGACAGGGCCCCGGGAGACCCAGTACTTC
CDR3: CASGFAPIAGTGPRETQYF
size: .
D: TRBD1
V: TRBV12-5
length: 19
J: TRBJ2-5

DNA: TGCAGTGTACTCCGGCCGGGACTAGCGGGAGGGCCTAGGGAGCAGTACTTC
CDR3: CSVLRPGLAGGPREQYF
size: .
D: TRBD2
V: TRBV20-1
length: 17
J: TRBJ2-7

DNA: TGCGCCAGCAGCTTGGCCGGGGGCAGGACTGAAGCTTTCTTT
CDR3: CASSLAGGRTEAFF
size: many
D: .
V: TRBV5-1
length: 14
J: TRBJ1-1

DNA: TGTGCCACTAGTTGGGAAGGGGATTCACCCCTCCACTTT
CDR3: CATSWEGDSPLHF
size: .
D: .
V: TRBV6-5
length: 13
J: TRBJ1-6

DNA: TGCGCCAGCAGCCAAGTAGGGGACACTGAAGCTTTCTTT
CDR3: CASSQVGDTEAFF
size: .
D: .
V: TRBV4-1
length: 13
J: TRBJ1-1

DNA: TGTGCCAGCAGCCGGCTCGGGGGGGGCTTGAACACTGAAGCTTTCTTT
CDR3: CASSRLGGGLNTEAFF
size: many
D: .
V: TRBV5-4
length: 16
J: TRBJ1-1

DNA: TGTGCCAGCAGTGGCACCTCACCGGGACAGGTTTTCTCCTACAATGAGCAGTTCTTC
CDR3: CASSGTSPGQVFSYNEQFF
size: few
D: TRBD1
V: TRBV6-1
length: 19
J: TRBJ2-1

DNA: TGCGCCAGCAGCCAAGATGGCGCGGGACGGAAGGAGACCCAGTACTTC
CDR3: CASSQDGAGRKETQYF
size: .
D: .
V: TRBV4-1
length: 16
J: TRBJ2-5